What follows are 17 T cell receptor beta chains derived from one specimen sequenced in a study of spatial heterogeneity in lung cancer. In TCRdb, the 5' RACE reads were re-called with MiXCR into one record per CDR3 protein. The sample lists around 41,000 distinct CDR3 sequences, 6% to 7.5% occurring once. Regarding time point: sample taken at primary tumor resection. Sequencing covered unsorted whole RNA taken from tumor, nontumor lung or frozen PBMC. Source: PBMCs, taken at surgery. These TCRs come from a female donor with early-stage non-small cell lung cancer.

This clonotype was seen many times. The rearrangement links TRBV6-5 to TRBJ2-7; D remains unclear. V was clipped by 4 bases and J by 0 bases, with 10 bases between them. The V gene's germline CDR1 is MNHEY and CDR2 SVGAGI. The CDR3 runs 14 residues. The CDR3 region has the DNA TGTGCCAGCAGTTCGGACCCGAGCTCCTACGAGCAGTACTTC. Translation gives CASSSDPSSYEQYF.

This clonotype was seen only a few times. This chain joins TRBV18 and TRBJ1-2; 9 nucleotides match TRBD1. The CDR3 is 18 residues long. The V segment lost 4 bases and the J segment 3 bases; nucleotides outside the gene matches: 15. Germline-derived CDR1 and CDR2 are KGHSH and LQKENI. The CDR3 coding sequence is TGTGCCAGCTCACGAACCGGGACAGGGAGGAATTCGGACTATGGCTACACCTTC. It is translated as CASSRTGTGRNSDYGYTF.

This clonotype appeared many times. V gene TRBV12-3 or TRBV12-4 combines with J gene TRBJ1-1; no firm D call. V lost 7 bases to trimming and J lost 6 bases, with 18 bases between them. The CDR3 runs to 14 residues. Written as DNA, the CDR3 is TGTGCCAGCATCGAATCGGGCATCAGCCCTGAAGCTTTCTTT. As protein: CASIESGISPEAFF.

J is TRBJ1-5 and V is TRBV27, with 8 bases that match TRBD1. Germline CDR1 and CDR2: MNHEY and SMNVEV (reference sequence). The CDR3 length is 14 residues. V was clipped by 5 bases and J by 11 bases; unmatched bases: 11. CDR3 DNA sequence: TGTGCCAGCAGTGGAGGGGACAGGAGAGGGGCCCAGCATTTT. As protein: CASSGGDRRGAQHF.

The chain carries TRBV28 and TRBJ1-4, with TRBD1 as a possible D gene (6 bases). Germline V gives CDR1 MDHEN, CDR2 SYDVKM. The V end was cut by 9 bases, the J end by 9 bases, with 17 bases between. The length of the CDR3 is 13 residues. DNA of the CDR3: TGTGCCAGTTACGGACAGACCGGGAAAAAACTGTTTTTT. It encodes CASYGQTGKKLFF.

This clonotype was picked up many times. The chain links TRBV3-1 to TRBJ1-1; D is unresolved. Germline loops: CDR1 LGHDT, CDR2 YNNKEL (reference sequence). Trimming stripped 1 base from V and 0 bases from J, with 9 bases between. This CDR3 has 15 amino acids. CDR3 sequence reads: CASSQVGTLNTEAFF. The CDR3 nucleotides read TGTGCCAGCAGCCAAGTTGGTACGTTGAACACTGAAGCTTTCTTT.

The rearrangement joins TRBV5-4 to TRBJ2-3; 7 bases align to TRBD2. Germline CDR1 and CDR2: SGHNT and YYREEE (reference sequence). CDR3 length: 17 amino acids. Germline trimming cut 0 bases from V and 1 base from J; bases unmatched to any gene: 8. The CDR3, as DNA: TGTGCCAGCAGCTTGGAGGGCAGCGGGGATGGCACAGATACGCAGTATTTT. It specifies CASSLEGSGDGTDTQYF.

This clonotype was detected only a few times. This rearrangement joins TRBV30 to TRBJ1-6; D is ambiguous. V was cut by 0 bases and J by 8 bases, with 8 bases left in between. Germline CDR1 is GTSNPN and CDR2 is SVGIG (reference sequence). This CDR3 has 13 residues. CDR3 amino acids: CAWSVAGDSPLHF. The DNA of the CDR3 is TGTGCCTGGAGTGTAGCGGGCGATTCACCCCTCCACTTT.

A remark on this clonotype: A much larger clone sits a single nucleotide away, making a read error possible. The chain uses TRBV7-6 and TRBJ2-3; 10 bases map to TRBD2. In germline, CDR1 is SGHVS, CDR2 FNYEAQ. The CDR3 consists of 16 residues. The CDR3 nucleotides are TGTGCCAGCAGCTTACTGGAAGCGGGGGGGACAGTTACGCAGTATTTT. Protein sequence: CASSLLEAGGTVTQYF. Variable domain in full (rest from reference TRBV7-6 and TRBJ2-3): GAGVSQSPRYKVTKRGQDVALRCDPISGHVSLYWYRQALGQGPEFLTYFNYEAQQDKSGLPNDRFSAERPEGSISTLTIQRTEQRDSAMYRCASSLLEAGGTVTQYFGPGTRLTVL.

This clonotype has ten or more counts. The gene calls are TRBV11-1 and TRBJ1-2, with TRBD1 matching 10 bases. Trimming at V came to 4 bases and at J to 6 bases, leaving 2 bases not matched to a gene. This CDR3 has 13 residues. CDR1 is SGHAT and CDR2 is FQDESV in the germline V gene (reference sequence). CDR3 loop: CASSSGQGHGYTF. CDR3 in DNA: TGTGCCAGCAGCTCGGGACAGGGGCATGGCTACACCTTC.

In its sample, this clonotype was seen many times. CDR3 amino acids: CASSPRTPVAGGRSNYNEQFF. CDR3 DNA sequence: TGTGCCAGCAGCCCGCGCACCCCGGTAGCGGGGGGCCGAAGTAATTACAATGAGCAGTTCTTC. The chain recombines TRBV7-2 with TRBJ2-1, with 10 bases aligning to TRBD2. V was pared by 5 bases and J by 4 bases, with 23 bases of the junction left unmatched. Germline CDR1 is SGHTA and CDR2 is FQGNSA. CDR3 length: 21 residues.

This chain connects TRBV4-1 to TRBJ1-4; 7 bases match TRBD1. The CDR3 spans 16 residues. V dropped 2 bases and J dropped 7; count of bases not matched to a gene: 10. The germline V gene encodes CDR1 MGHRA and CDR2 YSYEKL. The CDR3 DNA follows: TGCGCCAGCAGCCAACCTGGGACAGCGGGGAGTGAAAAACTGTTTTTT. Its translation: CASSQPGTAGSEKLFF.

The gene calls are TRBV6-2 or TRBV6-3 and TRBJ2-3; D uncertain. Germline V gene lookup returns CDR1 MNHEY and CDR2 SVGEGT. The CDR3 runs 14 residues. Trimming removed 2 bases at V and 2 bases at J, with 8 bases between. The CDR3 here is CASSYAPITDTQYF. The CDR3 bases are TGTGCCAGCAGTTACGCCCCCATCACAGATACGCAGTATTTT.

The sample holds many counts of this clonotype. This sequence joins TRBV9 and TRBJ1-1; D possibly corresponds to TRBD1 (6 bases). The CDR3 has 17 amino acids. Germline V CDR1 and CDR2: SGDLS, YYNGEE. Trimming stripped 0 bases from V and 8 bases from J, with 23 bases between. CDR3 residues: CASSVVERLRGAREAFF. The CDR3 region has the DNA TGTGCCAGCAGCGTAGTCGAAAGATTAAGGGGGGCCAGGGAAGCTTTCTTT.

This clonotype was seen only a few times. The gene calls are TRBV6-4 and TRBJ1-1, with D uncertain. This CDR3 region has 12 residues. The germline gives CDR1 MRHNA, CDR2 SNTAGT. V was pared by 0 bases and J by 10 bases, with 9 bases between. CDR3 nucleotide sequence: TGTGCCAGCAGTGACTCCCGGGCCAGAGCTTTCTTT. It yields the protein CASSDSRARAFF.

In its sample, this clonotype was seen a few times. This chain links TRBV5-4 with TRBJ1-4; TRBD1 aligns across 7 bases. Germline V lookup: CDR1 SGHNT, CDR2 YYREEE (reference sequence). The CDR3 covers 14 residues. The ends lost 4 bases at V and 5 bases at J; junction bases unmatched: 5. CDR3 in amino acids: CASSPGQQNEKLFF. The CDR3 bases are TGTGCCAGCAGCCCGGGACAGCAGAATGAAAAACTGTTTTTT.

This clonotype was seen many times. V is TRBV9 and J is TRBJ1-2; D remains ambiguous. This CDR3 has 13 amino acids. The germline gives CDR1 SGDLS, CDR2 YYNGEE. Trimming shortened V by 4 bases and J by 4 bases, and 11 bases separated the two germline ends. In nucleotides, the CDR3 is TGTGCCAGCAGCCCCGAGCGAACCTATGGCTACACCTTC. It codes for CASSPERTYGYTF.